Following are 29 T cell receptor beta chains from one sample sequenced in a study of cytomegalovirus exposure and HLA in healthy donors. A multiplex PCR was run with 60 Vbeta primers and 13 Jbeta primers. Data came from immunoSEQ multiplex PCR; TCRdb stores just in-frame clones and leaves some out. The top ten hold over 4.5% of the sample, which has approximately 140,000 clones, roughly 77% seen once. Sequenced material: PBMCs. Receptors originate from a woman aged 35 to 49 in good health and CMV-seropositive.

This rearrangement joins TRBV9 to TRBJ2-3; TRBD1 aligns across 9 bases. This CDR3 comprises 14 residues. Germline CDR1 and CDR2: SGDLS and YYNGEE. V shed 4 bases and J 4 bases; nucleotides not matched to a gene: 4. This chain's CDR3 is CASSIHRGPDTQYF. CDR3 nucleotides: TGTGCCAGCAGCATTCACAGGGGGCCAGATACGCAGTATTTT.

The chain recombines TRBV19 with TRBJ2-1; TRBD2 matches 11 bases. CDR1 LNHDA and CDR2 SQIVND come from the germline V gene (reference sequence). The CDR3 consists of 16 residues. With V trimmed by 7 bases and J by 4 bases, 9 bases remained unmatched. The CDR3 is CASTQLSGREYNEQFF. The CDR3 nucleotides read TGTGCCAGTACCCAGCTTAGCGGGAGGGAGTACAATGAGCAGTTCTTC.

This chain joins TRBV28 and TRBJ2-5; tentative D call: TRBD1 (6 bases). V lost 7 bases to trimming and J lost 1 base, with 10 bases between them. CDR3 size: 13 residues. The germline V gene has CDR1 MDHEN and CDR2 SYDVKM. Here the CDR3 reads CASTRTAQETQYF. CDR3 in DNA: TGTGCCAGCACCAGGACAGCCCAAGAGACCCAGTACTTC.

The chain employs TRBV18 and TRBJ1-4; D not certain. CDR3 length equals 14 residues. The germline V and J ends were trimmed by 3 bases and 2 bases, with 7 bases remaining between them. Germline V lookup: CDR1 KGHSH, CDR2 LQKENI. The CDR3: CASSPAQTNEKLFF. The CDR3 DNA reads TGTGCCAGCTCACCGGCCCAGACTAATGAAAAACTGTTTTTT.

The chain links TRBV6-5 to TRBJ2-7; 7 nucleotides align to TRBD1. After removal of 4 bases from V and 9 bases from J, the junction contained 12 bases not matched to a gene. Germline V gene sequence: CDR1 MNHEY, CDR2 SVGAGI. This CDR3 has 14 residues. The CDR3 sequence is CASSLGDRSCGQYF. CDR3 in DNA: TGTGCCAGCAGTTTGGGGGACAGATCCTGCGGGCAGTACTTC.

The chain couples TRBV5-1 to TRBJ2-6; possibly TRBD1 for D (6 bases). V gave up 0 bases and J gave up 2 bases, with 9 bases separating them. Germline lookup yields CDR1 SGHRS and CDR2 YFSETQ. The CDR3 totals 16 residues. The CDR3 bases are TGCGCCAGCAGCTTGGCCGAGGGGGCTGGGGCCAACGTCCTGACTTTC. Amino acid sequence: CASSLAEGAGANVLTF.

J is TRBJ1-5 and V is TRBV27; D unresolved. The V gene lost 5 bases and the J gene lost 0 bases, with 5 bases spanning the gap. Germline CDR1 and CDR2: MNHEY and SMNVEV (reference sequence). There are 13 residues in the CDR3. CDR3 residues: CASSRNSNQPQHF. CDR3 nucleotide sequence: TGTGCCAGCAGTCGTAATAGCAATCAGCCCCAGCATTTT.

The genes are TRBV27 and TRBJ2-2, with no clear D. Germline CDR1 and CDR2: MNHEY and SMNVEV (reference sequence). This CDR3 contains 16 residues. V was trimmed by 4 bases and J by 4 bases, leaving 16 bases between them. CDR3 region: CASSSGAQVSTGELFF. The CDR3 region has the DNA TGTGCCAGCAGTTCCGGTGCCCAAGTAAGCACCGGGGAGCTGTTTTTT.

The gene calls are TRBV29-1 and TRBJ1-3; D is uncertain. The CDR3 covers 14 residues. Deletions cut 0 bases from V and 0 bases from J, with 6 bases between. In germline, CDR1 is SQVTM, CDR2 ANQGSEA. CDR3 DNA: TGCAGCGTTGAAGATCGGGGCTCTGGAAACACCATATATTTT. Translating gives CSVEDRGSGNTIYF.

In DNA form, the CDR3 reads TGTGCCAGCAGCGCCCGACAGGGAACAGAACTCTATGGCTACACCTTC. Translated: CASSARQGTELYGYTF. The rearrangement joins TRBV7-2 to TRBJ1-2, with 7 bases matching TRBD1. The J segment lost 4 bases and the V segment lost 5 bases, leaving 13 bases of the junction unmatched. The CDR3 is 16 residues long. Germline V gives CDR1 SGHTA, CDR2 FQGNSA. Drawing the rest from reference TRBV7-2 and TRBJ1-2, the complete variable domain is GAGVSQSPSNKVTEKGKDVELRCDPISGHTALYWYRQSLGQGLEFLIYFQGNSAPDKSGLPSDRFSAERTGGSVSTLTIQRTQQEDSAVYLCASSARQGTELYGYTFGSGTRLTVV.

This rearrangement joins TRBV29-1 to TRBJ2-2, with D perhaps matching TRBD1 (5 bases). This CDR3 has 14 residues. The germline gives CDR1 SQVTM, CDR2 ANQGSEA. V shed 7 bases and J shed 0 bases, with 12 bases lying between them. Here the CDR3 reads CSAPGIANTGELFF. The CDR3 region has the DNA TGCAGCGCGCCAGGGATCGCGAACACCGGGGAGCTGTTTTTT.

The chain employs TRBV28 and TRBJ1-2; 7 positions match TRBD1. Germline V CDR1 and CDR2: MDHEN, SYDVKM. The trim removed 6 bases at V and 4 bases at J, leaving 11 bases unmatched. The CDR3 totals 15 residues. CDR3 nucleotide sequence: TGTGCCAGCAGGAGACCGCGACAGGGACTCTATGGCTACACCTTC. Protein: CASRRPRQGLYGYTF.

This sequence joins TRBV7-3 and TRBJ2-3; TRBD2 is a possible D gene (6 bases). The length of the CDR3 is 15 residues. V was pared by 2 bases and J by 0 bases, with 9 bases between. CDR1 and CDR2 from the germline V gene are SGHTA and FQGTGA. CDR3 in amino acids: CASSLLALSTDTQYF. The CDR3 DNA is TGTGCCAGCAGCTTACTAGCGCTTAGCACAGATACGCAGTATTTT.

This clone was observed a single time. The chain uses TRBV5-6 and TRBJ1-2, with 9 bases aligning to TRBD1. Trimming cost V 1 base and J 7 bases; bases outside gene matches: 2. The CDR3 is made up of 13 amino acids. The germline V gene encodes CDR1 SGHDT and CDR2 YYEEEE. As DNA, the CDR3 is TGTGCCAGCAGCTTGCGGACAGGGGTTGGCTACACCTTC. Its protein product is CASSLRTGVGYTF.

This CDR3 reads CASSQDFVTDTQYF. Written as DNA, the CDR3 is TGTGCCAGCAGCCAAGATTTTGTAACAGATACGCAGTATTTT. This chain joins TRBV14 and TRBJ2-3; D is unresolved. The CDR3 totals 14 residues. Germline V gives CDR1 SGHDN, CDR2 FVKESK. V was shortened by 0 bases and J by 3 bases, with 7 bases between the two germline ends.

The J gene is TRBJ2-1, the V gene TRBV6-6, with D unresolved. In germline, CDR1 is MNHNY, CDR2 SVGAGI (reference sequence). Trimming left V 7 bases short and J 3 bases short, with 7 bases between. The CDR3 is made up of 12 amino acids. The CDR3 sequence is CASMAFYNEQFF. CDR3 nucleotides: TGTGCCAGCATGGCTTTCTACAATGAGCAGTTCTTC.

The chain employs TRBV5-4 and TRBJ1-6, with 8 bases lining up with TRBD1. The CDR3 consists of 15 residues. Trimming at V came to 3 bases and at J to 5 bases, leaving 4 bases not matched to a gene. CDR1 and CDR2 from the germline V gene are SGHNT and YYREEE (reference sequence). In DNA, the CDR3 is TGTGCCAGCAGCTGGGGGACAGGTGATAATTCACCCCTCCACTTT. Translating gives CASSWGTGDNSPLHF. Full variable domain (rest looked up from reference TRBV5-4 and TRBJ1-6): ETGVTQSPTHLIKTRGQQVTLRCSSQSGHNTVSWYQQALGQGPQFIFQYYREEENGRGNFPPRFSGLQFPNYSSELNVNALELDDSALYLCASSWGTGDNSPLHFGNGTRLTVT.

The J gene is TRBJ2-7, the V gene TRBV7-9, with a possible D match to TRBD2 (7 bases). The CDR3 covers 15 residues. Germline V gene lookup returns CDR1 SEHNR and CDR2 FQNEAQ (reference sequence). Trimming shortened V by 5 bases and J by 2 bases, and 16 bases separated the two germline ends. The CDR3 region is CASSARGAGAYEQYF. DNA of the CDR3: TGTGCCAGCAGCGCCCGGGGGGCTGGCGCCTACGAGCAGTACTTC.

This rearrangement joins TRBV11-2 to TRBJ1-2, with 8 bases aligning to TRBD1. The germline V gene encodes CDR1 SGHAT and CDR2 FQNNGV. The V and J ends lost 3 bases and 7 bases, in that order; junction bases with no gene match: 4. The length of the CDR3 is 13 residues. CDR3 amino acids: CASSLDRVTGYTF. The CDR3 nucleotides are TGTGCCAGCAGCTTGGACAGGGTGACTGGCTACACCTTC.

The V call is TRBV19, the J call TRBJ1-1; D possibly corresponds to TRBD1 (6 bases). Germline V lookup: CDR1 LNHDA, CDR2 SQIVND (reference sequence). The CDR3 is 12 amino acids. Trimming pared 8 bases from V and 5 bases from J, leaving 12 bases between. The CDR3 coding sequence is TGTGCCAGTTCCGTACAGGGAACTGAAGCTTTCTTT. It yields the protein CASSVQGTEAFF.

The chain uses TRBV19 and TRBJ1-1, with D unresolved. V dropped 2 bases and J dropped 6 bases, with 10 bases sitting between them. The CDR3 runs 13 residues. CDR1 and CDR2 from the germline V gene are LNHDA and SQIVND (reference sequence). CDR3: CASSILAGAEAFF. Here the CDR3 DNA reads TGTGCCAGTAGTATACTGGCCGGAGCTGAAGCTTTCTTT.

The chain uses TRBV28 and TRBJ2-2, with 11 bases that match TRBD1. The junction had 6 bases not matched to a gene; V was cut back by 6 bases and J by 6 bases. Germline assignment: CDR1 MDHEN and CDR2 SYDVKM. CDR3 length equals 15 residues. This chain's CDR3 is CASRQGTGGAGELFF. The CDR3 DNA reads TGTGCCAGCAGACAAGGGACAGGGGGGGCCGGGGAGCTGTTTTTT.

A note on this clone: The same CDR3 is also encoded by other DNA sequences in this sample. The CDR3 loop reads CASSASYEQYF. The CDR3 region has the DNA TGTGCCAGCAGTGCGTCCTACGAGCAGTACTTC. The V gene is TRBV6-1, the J gene TRBJ2-5; D gene unclear. The tail of the sequence fits TRBJ2-7 better, so the J call may be wrong. The germline V gene encodes CDR1 MNHNS and CDR2 SASEGT. The CDR3 is made up of 11 amino acids.

The sample holds many counts of this clone. The CDR3 DNA is TGTGCCAGCAGTCGGGGACTAGCTTCGACCGGGGAGCTGTTTTTT. Translating it yields CASSRGLASTGELFF. The V gene is TRBV27, the J gene TRBJ2-2; 9 bases fit TRBD2. V trimming: 5 bases; J trimming: 5 bases; junction bases outside the gene matches: 6. Germline CDR1 and CDR2: MNHEY and SMNVEV (reference sequence). CDR3 size: 15 residues.

The chain has TRBV9 and TRBJ1-4; 7 bases line up with TRBD1. The CDR3 loop spans 14 amino acids. The V gene's germline CDR1 is SGDLS and CDR2 YYNGEE. With V trimmed by 2 bases and J by 5 bases, 3 bases remained unmatched. The CDR3 region has the DNA TGTGCCAGCAGCGTTTCACAGGGGAATGAAAAACTGTTTTTT. Translation gives CASSVSQGNEKLFF.

This clone has only a few counts. The rearrangement joins TRBV4-1 to TRBJ2-5, with TRBD2 matching over 10 bases. The last part of the DNA fits TRBJ2-7 better; the J call may be wrong. Looked up from germline, CDR1 is MGHRA and CDR2 is YSYEKL. CDR3 length: 18 amino acids. This CDR3 is CASSQEVGLAGEGYEQYF. Written as DNA, the CDR3 is TGCGCCAGCAGCCAAGAGGTTGGGCTAGCGGGAGAGGGGTACGAGCAGTACTTC.

This sequence joins TRBV9 and TRBJ2-1; TRBD2 matches at 9 bases. The CDR3 length is 13 residues. Per germline, CDR1 SGDLS and CDR2 YYNGEE. J gave up 6 bases and V 6 bases, and 4 bases lay outside the gene matches. CDR3 protein: CASTGLASNEQFF. CDR3 DNA: TGTGCCAGCACCGGACTAGCGAGCAATGAGCAGTTCTTC.

The chain uses TRBV21-1 and TRBJ2-5; the tabulated D call, TRBD1, remains unverified against the DNA. TRBJ2-7 matches the DNA end more closely, so the J call is doubtful. TRBV21-1 is a pseudogene. This CDR3 is built from 17 residues. In nucleotides, the CDR3 is TGTGCCAGCAGCAAACCTCGACAGGGGCTCTTATCCTACGAGCAGTACTTC. Translated: CASSKPRQGLLSYEQYF.

The chain has TRBV30 and TRBJ2-5, with 7 bases lining up with TRBD1. The germline V gene encodes CDR1 GTSNPN and CDR2 SVGIG (reference sequence). CDR3 size: 13 residues. With V trimmed by 8 bases and J by 5 bases, 11 bases remained unmatched. As DNA, the CDR3 is TGTGCCACCACGAGGGAACAGGGGGAGACCCAGTACTTC. It codes for CATTREQGETQYF.